This entry concerns a single T cell receptor beta chain. The antigen remains undetermined. Repertoires were generated with immunoSEQ multiplex PCR, while TCRdb's copy carries only in-frame clones and drops some. The sample has tens of thousands of clones, 80% to 90% seen once. The data are from a study of cytomegalovirus exposure and HLA in healthy donors. Study observations and caveats: Reported results showed that the classifier diagnosed cytomegalovirus status with high specificity and sensitivity. Subsequent analysis revealed that first-cohort TCR clusters tended to co-occur in the 95 to 150 validation repertoires. In vitro testing confirmed a few CMV-associated chains as specific for CMV antigens.

V lost 5 bases to trimming and J lost 3 bases; unmatched junction nucleotides: 4. The germline CDR1 and CDR2 sequences are SGHVS and FNYEAQ. The CDR3 contains 13 residues. The donors were in the approximately 120-subject validation cohort; that cohort was separate from the approximately 670-subject first cohort. This clonotype was obtained from a woman between 18 and 30 years old in good health and CMV-seropositive. The chain couples TRBV7-6 to TRBJ2-7, with 7 positions matching TRBD2. Sequenced material: PBMCs. This chain's CDR3 is CASSPGGYYEQYF. In DNA form, the CDR3 reads TGTGCCAGCAGCCCCGGGGGGTACTACGAGCAGTACTTC.